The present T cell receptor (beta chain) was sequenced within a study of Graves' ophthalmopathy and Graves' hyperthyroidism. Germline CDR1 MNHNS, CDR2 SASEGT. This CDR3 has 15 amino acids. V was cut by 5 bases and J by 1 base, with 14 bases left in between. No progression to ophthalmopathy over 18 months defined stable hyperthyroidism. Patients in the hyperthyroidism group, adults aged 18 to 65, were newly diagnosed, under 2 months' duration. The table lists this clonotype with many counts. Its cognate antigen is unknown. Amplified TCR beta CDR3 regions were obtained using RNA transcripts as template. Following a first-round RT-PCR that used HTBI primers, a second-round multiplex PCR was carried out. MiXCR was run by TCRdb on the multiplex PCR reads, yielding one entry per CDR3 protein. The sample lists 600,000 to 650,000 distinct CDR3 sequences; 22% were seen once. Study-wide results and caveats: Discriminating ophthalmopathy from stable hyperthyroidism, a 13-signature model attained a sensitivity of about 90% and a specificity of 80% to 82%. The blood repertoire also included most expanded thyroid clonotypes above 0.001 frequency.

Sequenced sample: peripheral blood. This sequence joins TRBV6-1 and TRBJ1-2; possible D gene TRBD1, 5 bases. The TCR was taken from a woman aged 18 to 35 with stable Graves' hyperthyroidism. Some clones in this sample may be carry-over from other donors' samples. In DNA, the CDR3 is TGTGCCAGCAGTACGGGACGGCAGTTTAACTATGGCTACACCTTC. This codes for CASSTGRQFNYGYTF.